The 10 T cell receptor beta chains below were found in one sample sequenced in a study of T cells in localized non-small cell lung cancer. Produced via immunoSEQ multiplex PCR; TCRdb's table is partial and in-frame only. This table holds some 30,000 clones, around 73% found once. The specimen comprised peripheral blood, sampled before any cancer treatment. The receptors shown here come from a male donor at least 60 years old with stage II squamous cell lung carcinoma.

This clone occurred a few times. V is TRBV13 and J is TRBJ1-1; 8 positions agree with TRBD1. CDR1 PRHDT and CDR2 FYEKMQ come from the germline V gene (reference sequence). With V trimmed by 3 bases and J by 7 bases, 1 base remained unmatched. This CDR3 has 12 residues. This CDR3 is CASSLDRDEAFF. The CDR3 coding sequence is TGTGCCAGCAGCTTGGACAGGGATGAAGCTTTCTTT.

This sequence joins TRBV19 and TRBJ2-1; D possibly corresponds to TRBD2 (5 bases). The CDR3 consists of 15 residues. CDR1 LNHDA and CDR2 SQIVND come from the germline V gene (reference sequence). The ends were cut back, 2 bases at V and 1 base at J, with 9 bases in the middle. The DNA for the CDR3 is TGTGCCAGTAGTATAATACGGGGATCCTACAATGAGCAGTTCTTC. Protein: CASSIIRGSYNEQFF.

J is TRBJ1-1 and V is TRBV14, with 9 positions matching TRBD1. The V gene end was trimmed by 8 bases and the J gene end by 3 bases; junction bases not matched to a gene: 16. The germline V gene encodes CDR1 SGHDN and CDR2 FVKESK. The CDR3 is made up of 17 amino acids. This CDR3 reads CASRKTGGSRRDTEAFF. In nucleotides, the CDR3 is TGTGCCAGCCGAAAGACAGGGGGGTCACGTCGGGACACTGAAGCTTTCTTT.

The chain carries TRBV9 and TRBJ1-1, with D maybe TRBD1 (5 bases). The V end lost 4 bases, the J end lost 0 bases, and 16 bases lay between the germline ends. The CDR3 is 16 residues long. The V gene's germline CDR1 is SGDLS and CDR2 YYNGEE. CDR3 in DNA: TGTGCCAGCAGCCCATATTGGGGGGGTATGAACACTGAAGCTTTCTTT. This sequence encodes CASSPYWGGMNTEAFF.

The chain combines TRBV5-6 with TRBJ1-1, with D tentatively TRBD1 (5 bases). The V gene lost 0 bases and the J gene lost 0 bases, with 18 bases spanning the gap. The CDR3 extends over 18 amino acids. Germline V gene data show CDR1 as SGHDT and CDR2 as YYEEEE. Here the CDR3 DNA reads TGTGCCAGCAGCTTGGTGGGAGCCTTAGCGGGGCTGAACACTGAAGCTTTCTTT. It codes for CASSLVGALAGLNTEAFF.

This clone has only one observation. In nucleotides, the CDR3 is TGTGCCAGCTCACCACCGGGGGCAGCCAAGTACTATGGCTACACCTTC. Protein: CASSPPGAAKYYGYTF. V and J are TRBV18 and TRBJ1-2; TRBD1 is a possible D gene (6 bases). This CDR3 contains 16 residues. The germline V and J ends were trimmed by 0 bases and 3 bases, with 14 bases remaining between them. CDR1 and CDR2 from the germline V gene are KGHSH and LQKENI.

The count of this clone is one. This chain uses TRBV29-1 with TRBJ1-4, with D possibly being TRBD1 (5 bases). V was clipped by 7 bases and J by 0 bases, with 9 bases between them. The CDR3 runs 13 residues. Germline CDR1 reads SQVTM; CDR2 reads ANQGSEA. The DNA for the CDR3 is TGCAGCGCCTGGGGGACAACTAATGAAAAACTGTTTTTT. This encodes CSAWGTTNEKLFF.

This chain joins TRBV10-2 and TRBJ1-1, with D hard to call. Looked up from germline, CDR1 is WSHSY and CDR2 is SAAADI. Trimming took 4 bases from V and 1 from J, leaving 4 bases between them. The CDR3 has 12 amino acids. CDR3 sequence (DNA): TGCGCCAGCAGTGCGTGGAACACTGAAGCTTTCTTT. This gives the protein CASSAWNTEAFF.

The CDR3 bases are TGCGCCAGCAGCTTGTCGACAGATATGAACACTGAAGCTTTCTTT. Encoded protein: CASSLSTDMNTEAFF. The chain recombines TRBV5-1 with TRBJ1-1, with D possibly being TRBD1 (5 bases). Germline V gene sequence: CDR1 SGHRS, CDR2 YFSETQ. V dropped 1 base and J dropped 0 bases, with 10 bases sitting between them. The CDR3 spans 15 residues.

This chain connects TRBV6-5 to TRBJ2-5, with 10 bases matching TRBD1. The CDR3 has 15 amino acids. Looked up from germline, CDR1 is MNHEY and CDR2 is SVGAGI. With V trimmed by 8 bases and J by 3 bases, 9 bases remained unmatched. The DNA for the CDR3 is TGTGCCAGCTGCAGGCCCGGGACAGGGGAAGAGACCCAGTACTTC. Translation: CASCRPGTGEETQYF.